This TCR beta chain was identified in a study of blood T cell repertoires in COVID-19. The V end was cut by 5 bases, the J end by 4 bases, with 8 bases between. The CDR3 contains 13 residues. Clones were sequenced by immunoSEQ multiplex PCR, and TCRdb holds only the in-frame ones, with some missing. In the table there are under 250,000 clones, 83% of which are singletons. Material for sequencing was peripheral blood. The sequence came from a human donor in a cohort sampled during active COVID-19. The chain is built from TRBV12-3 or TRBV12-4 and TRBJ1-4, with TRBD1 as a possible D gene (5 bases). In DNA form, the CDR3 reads TGTGCCAGCAGTATGGGGGGTAATGAAAAACTGTTTTTT. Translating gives CASSMGGNEKLFF.